The 20 T cell receptor beta chains reported below all come from one sample, sequenced in a study of cytomegalovirus exposure and HLA in healthy donors. Repertoires were generated with immunoSEQ multiplex PCR, while TCRdb's copy carries only in-frame clones and drops some. The sample lists a few hundred thousand clones, 70% to 90% occurring once. Sequencing was carried out using PBMCs. Source of these receptors: a woman aged 18-35 years in good health and CMV-seronegative.

The chain carries TRBV6-5 and TRBJ1-4; TRBD1 agrees at 11 bases. The CDR3 length is 16 residues. The trim removed 2 bases at V and 7 bases at J, leaving 6 bases unmatched. Germline CDR1 is MNHEY and CDR2 is SVGAGI. As DNA, the CDR3 is TGTGCCAGCAGTTACGGACAGGGGGCCACTTTTGAAAAACTGTTTTTT. As protein: CASSYGQGATFEKLFF.

The V and J genes are TRBV28 and TRBJ1-2, with D maybe TRBD1 (5 bases). The CDR3 totals 16 residues. V shed 7 bases and J shed 2 bases, with 20 bases lying between them. Per the germline V gene, CDR1 is MDHEN and CDR2 is SYDVKM. The CDR3 nucleotides are TGTGCCAGCAACCCACCGTTCGGGGGAGGAAACTATGGCTACACCTTC. Protein product: CASNPPFGGGNYGYTF.

The V and J genes are TRBV25-1 and TRBJ1-1; TRBD1 agrees at 8 bases. The CDR3 is 12 residues long. Germline values: CDR1 MGHDK, CDR2 SYGVNS. With 8 bases clipped from V and 1 base from J, the junction kept 0 bases outside the gene matches. The CDR3 reads CASGQGNTEAFF. CDR3 nucleotides: TGTGCCAGCGGACAGGGGAACACTGAAGCTTTCTTT.

The rearrangement uses TRBV4-1 and TRBJ1-2; D gene unclear. The CDR3 is 18 residues long. Germline values: CDR1 MGHRA, CDR2 YSYEKL. V was trimmed by 0 bases and J by 0 bases, leaving 17 bases between them. For the CDR3, the DNA is TGCGCCAGCAGCCAAGATCTCGGTCGAGGAGCCGCTAACTATGGCTACACCTTC. Its translation is CASSQDLGRGAANYGYTF.

The rearrangement uses TRBV19 and TRBJ1-2; D is undetermined. The CDR3 is made up of 16 amino acids. V gave up 0 bases and J gave up 5 bases, with 16 bases separating them. Germline V gene sequence: CDR1 LNHDA, CDR2 SQIVND (reference sequence). This chain's CDR3 is CASSIDQADKPYGYTF. The CDR3 nucleotides read TGTGCCAGTAGTATAGATCAGGCAGATAAACCTTATGGCTACACCTTC.

This chain uses TRBV4-3 with TRBJ2-7; TRBD1 matches at 9 bases. J was trimmed by 4 bases and V by 0 bases; bases with no gene match: 13. Germline V gene sequence: CDR1 LGHNA, CDR2 YSLEER. CDR3 length equals 18 residues. CDR3 DNA sequence: TGCGCCAGCAGCCAAGATCAACAGGGGGCTGGACTAGTATACGAGCAGTACTTC. It is translated as CASSQDQQGAGLVYEQYF.

The chain joins TRBV4-3 to TRBJ2-3, with D maybe TRBD1 (6 bases). CDR1 and CDR2 from the germline V gene are LGHNA and YSLEER. The CDR3 covers 15 residues. Trimming shortened V by 0 bases and J by 4 bases, and 11 bases separated the two germline ends. CDR3 nucleotides: TGCGCCAGCAGCCAAGACGGCAGGGGTGCAGATACGCAGTATTTT. Protein sequence: CASSQDGRGADTQYF.

V gene TRBV15 combines with J gene TRBJ2-6; possible D gene TRBD2, 6 bases. Trimming removed 0 bases from V and 4 bases from J, with 22 bases in between. CDR1 is LNHNV, CDR2 YYDKDF, per germline (reference sequence). CDR3 size: 20 residues. CDR3 amino acids: CATSRDPPGLHLTGANVLTF. The CDR3 DNA sequence: TGTGCCACCAGCAGAGATCCGCCGGGACTCCACTTGACGGGGGCCAACGTCCTGACTTTC.

This clone turned up a few times. J is TRBJ2-7 and V is TRBV29-1, with D possibly matching TRBD1 (6 bases). Trimming took off 8 bases at V and 2 bases at J, with 19 bases between the two ends. This CDR3 is 14 amino acids long. Per germline, CDR1 SQVTM and CDR2 ANQGSEA. The CDR3: CSSRTAIPPYEQYF. CDR3 sequence (DNA): TGCAGCAGTAGGACAGCCATACCCCCCTACGAGCAGTACTTC.

The chain employs TRBV19 and TRBJ2-7; D is perhaps TRBD2 (5 bases). From germline, CDR1 is LNHDA and CDR2 SQIVND (reference sequence). The CDR3 loop spans 13 amino acids. V lost 6 bases, J lost 0 bases, and 9 bases lay in between. The DNA of the CDR3 is TGTGCCAGTAGCGGGGTTAGCTCCTACGAGCAGTACTTC. It translates to CASSGVSSYEQYF.

The chain recombines TRBV5-6 with TRBJ2-1, with D possibly matching TRBD2 (5 bases). Germline lookup yields CDR1 SGHDT and CDR2 YYEEEE. The CDR3 runs to 14 residues. V lost 4 bases and J 4 bases, leaving 12 bases between the germline ends. The CDR3 DNA reads TGTGCCAGCAGCGCCGGGATCACATACAATGAGCAGTTCTTC. Protein product: CASSAGITYNEQFF.

This sequence joins TRBV28 and TRBJ1-5, with D unclear. The CDR3 runs 13 residues. V dropped 7 bases and J dropped 3 bases, with 10 bases sitting between them. Germline V gives CDR1 MDHEN, CDR2 SYDVKM. The CDR3 loop is CASTLSYNQPQHF. The CDR3 region has the DNA TGTGCCAGCACCCTCTCCTACAATCAGCCCCAGCATTTT.

This rearrangement joins TRBV25-1 to TRBJ2-3, with 9 positions matching TRBD2. The CDR3 consists of 16 residues. Per the germline V gene, CDR1 is MGHDK and CDR2 is SYGVNS. The J segment lost 5 bases and the V segment lost 4 bases, leaving 10 bases of the junction unmatched. CDR3 amino acids: CASSVWASGTGDTQYF. For the CDR3, the DNA is TGTGCCAGCAGTGTATGGGCTAGCGGGACTGGAGATACGCAGTATTTT.

V is TRBV5-5 and J is TRBJ2-7, with 10 bases aligning to TRBD1. CDR1 and CDR2 (germline): SGHKS, YYEKEE (reference sequence). J was trimmed by 3 bases and V by 4 bases; bases with no gene match: 4. The CDR3 totals 14 residues. CDR3 nucleotides: TGTGCCAGCAGCCATCGGACAGGGGGCTACGAGCAGTACTTC. Amino acids: CASSHRTGGYEQYF.

This chain uses TRBV15 with TRBJ2-5, with 10 nucleotides matching TRBD1. Looked up from germline, CDR1 is LNHNV and CDR2 is YYDKDF (reference sequence). The ends lost 5 bases at V and 2 bases at J; junction bases unmatched: 2. The CDR3 totals 14 residues. CDR3 sequence (DNA): TGTGCCACCAGCTCGGACAGGGGGCAAGAGACCCAGTACTTC. This translates into CATSSDRGQETQYF.

The chain has TRBV2 and TRBJ1-5; no firm D call. This CDR3 is built from 13 residues. Deletions cut 5 bases from V and 7 bases from J, with 12 bases between. Looked up from germline, CDR1 is SNHLY and CDR2 is FYNNEI. Here the CDR3 reads CASSPGIWQPQHF. CDR3 nucleotide sequence: TGTGCCAGCAGTCCCGGGATTTGGCAGCCCCAGCATTTT.

The chain is built from TRBV28 and TRBJ2-7; 7 bases fit TRBD2. The CDR3 contains 14 residues. Germline loops: CDR1 MDHEN, CDR2 SYDVKM. Trimming removed 7 bases from V and 3 bases from J; junction bases left unmatched: 9. The DNA for the CDR3 is TGTGCCAGCAAATTGGGGAGGGTTAACTACGAGCAGTACTTC. This sequence encodes CASKLGRVNYEQYF.

The V and J genes are TRBV19 and TRBJ2-7; weak D call: TRBD1 (5 bases). V was trimmed by 10 bases and J by 6 bases, leaving 19 bases between them. Per germline, CDR1 LNHDA and CDR2 SQIVND (reference sequence). This CDR3 is built from 13 residues. The CDR3 protein is CATRLLGQPEQYF. The CDR3 DNA is TGTGCCACTAGGCTGTTGGGGCAACCCGAGCAGTACTTC.

The chain joins TRBV7-9 to TRBJ1-3; 7 bases line up with TRBD1. Germline V gene sequence: CDR1 SEHNR, CDR2 FQNEAQ (reference sequence). The trim removed 8 bases at V and 5 bases at J, leaving 15 bases unmatched. The CDR3 runs to 16 residues. CDR3 region: CASLNHQRDRRNTIYF. Written as DNA, the CDR3 is TGTGCCAGCCTAAACCACCAACGGGACAGAAGAAACACCATATATTTT.

This chain links TRBV19 with TRBJ2-7, with 8 positions matching TRBD2. CDR1 and CDR2 (germline): LNHDA, SQIVND (reference sequence). The V segment lost 5 bases and the J segment 4 bases; nucleotides outside the gene matches: 10. The CDR3 is 15 residues long. CDR3 residues: CASSFTGTSIYEQYF. As DNA, the CDR3 is TGTGCCAGTAGTTTCACCGGGACTAGTATTTACGAGCAGTACTTC.